This TCR beta chain was retrieved from a study of vaccination and CD4 T cells after COVID-19. Study information: Blood was drawn a median about 75 days post second dose, range 14 to 241.

Cultured CD4+ T cell DNA underwent sequencing with the Oncomine TCR Beta short-read assay. Genomic DNA was drawn out of CD4+ T cells grown in culture. TCRdb reprocessed the PCR reads with MiXCR, giving one entry per CDR3 protein. The sample contains around 11,000 distinct CDR3 sequences, about 38% of which appear only once. Of note for this clonotype: Its antigen is currently unknown.

Germline V gives CDR1 MNHEY, CDR2 SVGEGT. Trimming removed 10 bases at V and 6 bases at J, with 12 bases between. This CDR3 region has 11 residues. The treatment is: approximately nine-day PBMC culture with coronavirus spike peptide pools or control peptides (ViraFEST assay). Each well received 2 million to 2.5 million PBMCs, cultured with 10 IU/ml IL-2 and approximately 10 ug/ml peptide pools. The sequence came from a human donor who had recovered from COVID-19. This chain links TRBV6-2 or TRBV6-3 with TRBJ1-1; D gene ambiguous. Sequences were derived from CD4+ T cells from blood, cultured in vitro, sampled after SARS-CoV-2 vaccination. In nucleotides, the CDR3 is TGTGCCATTCGGGAAAAAGCTGAAGCTTTCTTT. It specifies CAIREKAEAFF.